The 3 T cell receptor beta chains listed next were all sequenced from one sample in a study of CD8 T cells in ankylosing spondylitis. Study-wide findings and caveats: Ankylosing spondylitis blood appeared to carry a characteristic TCR beta motif of eight or nine highly homologous variants.

Which antigens these TCRs recognize remains unknown. TCRdb fed the 5' RACE reads into MiXCR, producing one record per CDR3 protein. The table has approximately 540,000 distinct CDR3 sequences, about 13% seen once; the top ten hold nearly 7%. Sequencing used blood, either unsorted or a sorted T cell fraction (not recorded which). All receptors derive from a male donor with ankylosing spondylitis.

V usage is TRBV5-1 and J usage is TRBJ2-3; weak D call: TRBD1 (5 bases). CDR1 and CDR2 from the germline V gene are SGHRS and YFSETQ. The CDR3 is 14 residues long. Trimming removed 10 bases at V and 0 bases at J, with 15 bases between. CDR3 bases: TGCGCCTCCCACCGGCAGGGAAGCACAGATACGCAGTATTTT. This gives the protein CASHRQGSTDTQYF.

Many counts were recorded for this clonotype. The J gene is TRBJ1-2, the V gene TRBV5-6; D not resolved. This CDR3 is built from 14 residues. Germline-derived CDR1 and CDR2 are SGHDT and YYEEEE. Trimming stripped 0 bases from V and 3 bases from J, with 9 bases between. The CDR3 here is CASSLVENDYGYTF. CDR3 DNA: TGTGCCAGCAGCTTGGTGGAAAATGACTATGGCTACACCTTC.

The table lists this clonotype with a few counts. V gene TRBV5-1 combines with J gene TRBJ2-7, with a possible D match to TRBD2 (6 bases). This CDR3 spans 14 amino acids. Trimming stripped 4 bases from V and 4 bases from J, with 15 bases between. CDR1 and CDR2 (germline): SGHRS, YFSETQ. The CDR3 DNA follows: TGCGCCAGCAGCGGAGGGCCACCTCTATACGAGCAGTACTTC. The encoded protein is CASSGGPPLYEQYF.